The 8 T cell receptor beta chains presented below share a single source sample, sequenced in a study of cytotoxic CD8 clonotypes in ibrutinib-treated CLL. The repertoire was sequenced with immunoSEQ multiplex PCR; TCRdb's copy has only in-frame clones and lacks some. The table records roughly 330,000 clones, under 70% of them present only once. Sequencing used PBMCs, obtained after 36 months of ibrutinib treatment. The receptors shown here come from a human donor with chronic lymphocytic leukemia.

The chain combines TRBV7-9 with TRBJ1-5; D remains unclear. This CDR3 has 19 residues. From germline, CDR1 is SEHNR and CDR2 FQNEAQ (reference sequence). Trimming took off 1 base at V and 7 bases at J, with 26 bases between the two ends. DNA for the CDR3: TGTGCCAGCAGCTTAGAGAAGTCAAAATCACTCACCGTTGTACAGCCCCAGCATTTT. It is translated as CASSLEKSKSLTVVQPQHF.

On this clone itself: The sample contains more than one DNA sequence encoding this CDR3. The chain combines TRBV9 with TRBJ2-6; TRBD1 might be the D (6 bases). V gave up 2 bases and J gave up 2 bases, with 8 bases separating them. The germline gives CDR1 SGDLS, CDR2 YYNGEE. The CDR3 sequence is 15 residues long. The DNA of the CDR3 is TGTGCCAGCAGCGTCGGGACACCTGGGGCCAACGTCCTGACTTTC. Residues: CASSVGTPGANVLTF.

The chain joins TRBV7-2 to TRBJ2-7, with D possibly TRBD2 on 5 matching bases. Trimming pared 5 bases from V and 1 base from J, leaving 15 bases between. There are 15 residues in the CDR3. Germline lookup yields CDR1 SGHTA and CDR2 FQGNSA. The CDR3 DNA follows: TGTGCCAGCAGCCCCGGGCCTTCGGGATCCTACGAGCAGTACTTC. Translated, it gives CASSPGPSGSYEQYF. Drawing the rest from reference TRBV7-2 and TRBJ2-7, the complete variable domain is GAGVSQSPSNKVTEKGKDVELRCDPISGHTALYWYRQSLGQGLEFLIYFQGNSAPDKSGLPSDRFSAERTGGSVSTLTIQRTQQEDSAVYLCASSPGPSGSYEQYFGPGTRLTVT.

This CDR3 reads CATSSAGWGGSTDTQYF. The CDR3 DNA reads as TGTGCCACCAGCTCCGCCGGCTGGGGTGGGAGCACAGATACGCAGTATTTT. The chain links TRBV15 to TRBJ2-3; D is undetermined. Trimming removed 5 bases from V and 0 bases from J, with 18 bases in between. This CDR3 has 17 residues. In germline, CDR1 is LNHNV, CDR2 YYDKDF (reference sequence).

The chain combines TRBV7-2 with TRBJ1-1; unclear D gene. The ends were cut back, 3 bases at V and 0 bases at J, with 11 bases in the middle. This CDR3 contains 15 residues. In germline, CDR1 is SGHTA, CDR2 FQGNSA. The CDR3 sequence is CASSFSSRLNTEAFF. The DNA for the CDR3 is TGTGCCAGCAGCTTTTCTAGCCGACTGAACACTGAAGCTTTCTTT. The full variable domain, completed using reference TRBV7-2 and TRBJ1-1, is GAGVSQSPSNKVTEKGKDVELRCDPISGHTALYWYRQSLGQGLEFLIYFQGNSAPDKSGLPSDRFSAERTGGSVSTLTIQRTQQEDSAVYLCASSFSSRLNTEAFFGQGTRLTVV.

The rearrangement joins TRBV28 to TRBJ2-1, with D perhaps matching TRBD2 (6 bases). The CDR3 spans 13 residues. Germline CDR1 is MDHEN and CDR2 is SYDVKM. Deletions cut 6 bases from V and 7 bases from J, with 13 bases between. CDR3 nucleotides: TGTGCCAGCAGCGCCCCTAGCGAGAATGAGCAGTTCTTC. This sequence encodes CASSAPSENEQFF.

This clone has just a few counts. This chain connects TRBV2 to TRBJ2-3, with D possibly matching TRBD2 (6 bases). The V gene lost 10 bases and the J gene lost 2 bases, with 10 bases spanning the gap. This CDR3 has 12 amino acids. Germline V gene sequence: CDR1 SNHLY, CDR2 FYNNEI. The chain's CDR3 is CATRTTTDTQYF. CDR3 DNA: TGTGCCACCCGGACTACCACAGATACGCAGTATTTT.

The rearrangement joins TRBV28 to TRBJ2-2; maybe TRBD2 (6 bases). Deletions cut 6 bases from V and 5 bases from J, with 19 bases between. CDR1 and CDR2 from the germline V gene are MDHEN and SYDVKM. The length of the CDR3 is 16 residues. The CDR3 loop is CASSQPGPGRTGELFF. As DNA, the CDR3 is TGTGCCAGCAGCCAACCGGGACCGGGGAGGACCGGGGAGCTGTTTTTT.